The rows below give T cell receptor beta chains drawn from one sample of a study of vaccination and CD4 T cells after COVID-19. TCRdb used MiXCR to reprocess the PCR reads, holding one entry per CDR3 protein. The sample carries 20,000 to 25,000 distinct CDR3 sequences, approximately 32% recorded once. The antigens for these receptors are not known. The source material was CD4+ T cells from blood, cultured in vitro, sampled about 7 months after SARS-CoV-2 vaccination. All receptors derive from a human donor who had recovered from COVID-19. Each CDR3 is given with its conserved first and last residue. The D gene is left open where the match is weak. Only part of the rows carry a size: once, few, many, or a class if the clone is expanded.

cdr3_aa	cdr3_nt	d_call	clone_size	cdr3_length	v_call	j_call
CASSSAGTSSYEQYF	TGTGCCAGCAGCTCAGCCGGGACTAGCTCCTACGAGCAGTACTTC	TRBD2	few	15	TRBV7-2	TRBJ2-7
CSARDPRPNEQFF	TGCAGTGCTAGAGATCCCAGACCCAATGAGCAGTTCTTC	NA	few	13	TRBV20-1	TRBJ2-1
CSVSDRYTDTQYF	TGCAGTGTCTCGGACAGGTACACAGATACGCAGTATTTT	TRBD1	few	13	TRBV20-1	TRBJ2-3
CASGNDSHNEQFF	TGTGCCAGCGGCAATGATTCACACAATGAGCAGTTCTTC	NA	few	13	TRBV7-3	TRBJ2-1
CASSYGFTDTQYF	TGTGCCAGCAGTTACGGGTTCACAGATACGCAGTATTTT	NA	NA	13	TRBV6-5	TRBJ2-3
CSASRSGGSGETQYF	TGCAGTGCTAGTCGTAGCGGAGGCTCCGGGGAGACCCAGTACTTC	NA	NA	15	TRBV20-1	TRBJ2-5
CASRAGTSRGAFF	TGTGCCAGCAGGGCCGGGACATCCCGTGGAGCTTTCTTT	NA	NA	13	TRBV7-2	TRBJ1-1
CASSEGGRGREKLFF	TGTGCCAGCAGTGAAGGTGGCAGGGGGCGCGAAAAACTGTTTTTT	TRBD1	NA	15	TRBV6-1	TRBJ1-4
CASSLRGPSSTTDTQYF	TGTGCCAGCAGCTTAAGGGGACCCTCCTCCACCACAGATACGCAGTATTTT	NA	once	17	TRBV7-3	TRBJ2-3
CASSIAAHQPQHF	TGTGCCAGTAGTATCGCAGCCCATCAGCCCCAGCATTTT	NA	few	13	TRBV19	TRBJ1-5
CASSLTGESSYNEQFF	TGTGCCAGCAGCCTCACGGGGGAGAGCTCCTACAATGAGCAGTTCTTC	NA	NA	16	TRBV6-1	TRBJ2-1
CASSLEGHGYTF	TGTGCCAGCAGCTTAGAGGGCCATGGCTACACCTTC	NA	medium-sized	12	TRBV7-9	TRBJ1-2
CASSLLRLEAFF	TGTGCCAGCAGCCTTCTCAGGCTGGAAGCTTTCTTT	NA	NA	12	TRBV6-1	TRBJ1-1
CASSSVAGELFF	TGTGCCAGCAGCTCAGTAGCCGGGGAGCTGTTTTTT	NA	NA	12	TRBV7-3	TRBJ2-2
CASSFWGGSPLHF	TGTGCCAGCAGTTTTTGGGGCGGTTCACCCCTCCACTTT	NA	NA	13	TRBV27	TRBJ1-6
CASLERGFTDTQYF	TGTGCCAGCCTCGAACGGGGATTCACAGATACGCAGTATTTT	NA	NA	14	TRBV2	TRBJ2-3
CSARKQGYEQYF	TGCAGTGCTAGAAAACAGGGCTACGAGCAGTACTTC	NA	NA	12	TRBV20-1	TRBJ2-7
CASSLRLAGGTDTQYF	TGTGCCAGCAGCCTAAGACTAGCGGGGGGGACAGATACGCAGTATTTT	TRBD2	few	16	TRBV5-4	TRBJ2-3
CASSDLRGGNQPQHF	TGTGCCAGCAGTGACCTCAGGGGTGGTAATCAGCCCCAGCATTTT	NA	NA	15	TRBV6-1	TRBJ1-5
CSAKLAGAFNEQYF	TGCAGTGCTAAACTAGCGGGAGCTTTCAACGAGCAGTACTTC	TRBD2	NA	14	TRBV20-1	TRBJ2-7
CASRPGGTPAGYF	TGTGCCAGCAGACCCGGCGGGACCCCGGCTGGGTACTTC	NA	NA	13	TRBV6-2/TRBV6-3	TRBJ2-5
CASSSRGIYEQYF	TGTGCCAGCAGCTCTCGGGGGATCTACGAGCAGTACTTC	NA	NA	13	TRBV5-4	TRBJ2-7
CASSYSIGTVSPVQFF	TGTGCCAGCAGTTACTCGATTGGGACAGTCTCCCCCGTTCAGTTCTTC	TRBD1	once	16	TRBV6-2/TRBV6-3	TRBJ2-1
CSARDWSRVTDTQYF	TGCAGTGCTAGAGATTGGTCCAGGGTCACAGATACGCAGTATTTT	NA	few	15	TRBV20-1	TRBJ2-3
CASSLTNTGELFF	TGTGCCAGCAGCCTTACGAACACCGGGGAGCTGTTTTTT	NA	few	13	TRBV7-3	TRBJ2-2
CASSLGGAIYEQYF	TGTGCCAGCAGTCTCGGCGGGGCGATCTACGAGCAGTACTTC	NA	NA	14	TRBV6-1	TRBJ2-7
CATVGGTASPEQYF	TGTGCCACGGTGGGGGGGACAGCCAGCCCCGAGCAGTACTTC	NA	NA	14	TRBV6-1	TRBJ2-7
CASSSRQDPSYEQYF	TGTGCCAGCAGCTCTCGACAGGATCCGTCCTACGAGCAGTACTTC	NA	few	15	TRBV7-9	TRBJ2-7
CASSLEGSLLNSPLHF	TGTGCCAGCAGCTTGGAGGGCTCCCTCCTTAATTCACCCCTCCACTTT	NA	NA	16	TRBV5-4	TRBJ1-6
CASSYTGHLNQPQHF	TGTGCCAGCAGTTACACGGGACATTTAAATCAGCCCCAGCATTTT	NA	NA	15	TRBV6-5	TRBJ1-5
CSASVSSGSLVSYEQYF	TGCAGTGCTAGTGTGTCTAGCGGGAGCCTCGTATCCTACGAGCAGTACTTC	TRBD2	few	17	TRBV20-1	TRBJ2-7
CASRRTRQGAKSEQFF	TGTGCCAGCAGGCGTACTCGACAGGGGGCGAAATCTGAGCAGTTCTTC	TRBD1	NA	16	TRBV6-1	TRBJ2-1
CSAGLAGASSTDTQYF	TGCAGTGCAGGACTAGCGGGGGCCTCTAGCACAGATACGCAGTATTTT	TRBD2	medium-sized	16	TRBV20-1	TRBJ2-3
CASSFLAGGLETQYF	TGTGCCAGCAGTTTTCTAGCGGGAGGGTTAGAGACCCAGTACTTC	TRBD2	many	15	TRBV6-5	TRBJ2-5
CSAGGDWGTEAFF	TGCAGTGCCGGAGGGGACTGGGGAACTGAAGCTTTCTTT	NA	NA	13	TRBV20-1	TRBJ1-1
CATSDHRGGKDTQYF	TGTGCCACCAGTGATCACAGGGGCGGCAAAGATACGCAGTATTTT	TRBD1	NA	15	TRBV24-1	TRBJ2-3
CASSPDREGEQYF	TGTGCCAGCTCCCCCGACAGGGAGGGCGAGCAGTACTTC	NA	NA	13	TRBV18	TRBJ2-7
CASSTYNEQFF	TGTGCCAGCAGTACATACAATGAGCAGTTCTTC	NA	NA	11	TRBV27	TRBJ2-1
CASSYSPSYNEQFF	TGTGCCAGCAGTTACTCACCCTCCTACAATGAGCAGTTCTTC	NA	few	14	TRBV6-2/TRBV6-3	TRBJ2-1
CASSRGLDWGYNEQFF	TGTGCCAGCAGTCGCGGACTAGACTGGGGCTACAATGAGCAGTTCTTC	TRBD2	medium-sized	16	TRBV7-3	TRBJ2-1
CAISGAGGLTDTQYF	TGTGCCATCAGTGGAGCGGGGGGTCTCACAGATACGCAGTATTTT	TRBD2	NA	15	TRBV10-3	TRBJ2-3